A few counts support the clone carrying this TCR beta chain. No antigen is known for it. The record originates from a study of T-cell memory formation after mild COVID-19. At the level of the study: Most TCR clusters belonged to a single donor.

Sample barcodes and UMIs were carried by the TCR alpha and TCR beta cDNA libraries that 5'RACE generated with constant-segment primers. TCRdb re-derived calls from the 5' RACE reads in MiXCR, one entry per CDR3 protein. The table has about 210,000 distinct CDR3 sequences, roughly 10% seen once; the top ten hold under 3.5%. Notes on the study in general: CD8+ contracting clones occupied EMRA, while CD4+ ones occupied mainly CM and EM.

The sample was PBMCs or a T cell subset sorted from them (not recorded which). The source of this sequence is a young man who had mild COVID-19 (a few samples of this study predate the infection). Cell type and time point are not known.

The CDR3 loop reads CSACGGRTTCEQYF. The CDR3 DNA follows: TGCAGTGCTTGCGGCGGTCGGACAACCTGCGAGCAGTACTTC. This chain links TRBV20-1 with TRBJ2-7, with D possibly TRBD1 on 5 matching bases. This CDR3 spans 14 amino acids. The V gene's germline CDR1 is DFQATT and CDR2 SNEGSKA (reference sequence). V lost 5 bases to trimming and J lost 6 bases, with 20 bases between them.